This passage covers 30 T cell receptor beta chains from one sample sequenced in a study of identical twins. TCRdb reprocessed the 5' RACE reads via MiXCR and lists one record per CDR3 protein. The sample has 550,000 to 700,000 distinct CDR3 sequences, just under 10% seen once. These data also formed part of another study, on yellow fever vaccine responses in identical twins.

Sequenced: PBMCs. The receptors derive from a young woman in good health.

Many counts were recorded for this clonotype. The chain uses TRBV29-1 and TRBJ2-2; D uncertain. Germline V gives CDR1 SQVTM, CDR2 ANQGSEA. Trimming removed 4 bases at V and 6 bases at J, with 15 bases between. There are 14 residues in the CDR3. DNA of the CDR3: TGCAGCGTTGTTGGTACGGGCAACGCCGGGGAGCTGTTTTTT. Translating it yields CSVVGTGNAGELFF.

The rearrangement links TRBV7-6 to TRBJ2-1; 9 positions agree with TRBD1. Germline CDR1 and CDR2: SGHVS and FNYEAQ. J gave up 4 bases and V 5 bases, and 6 bases lay outside the gene matches. The CDR3 totals 15 residues. In DNA form, the CDR3 reads TGTGCCAGCAGCGACCCGGGACAGGGTTACAATGAGCAGTTCTTC. It is translated as CASSDPGQGYNEQFF.

This clonotype was observed at least ten times. The rearrangement uses TRBV7-9 and TRBJ1-2; 8 bases are a match to TRBD1. This CDR3 comprises 15 residues. Germline CDR1 SEHNR, CDR2 FQNEAQ (reference sequence). V was clipped by 1 base and J by 5 bases; unmatched bases: 6. The CDR3 loop is CASSLGTGFIYGYTF. CDR3 nucleotide sequence: TGTGCCAGCAGCTTAGGGACAGGGTTCATTTATGGCTACACCTTC. Variable domain in full (rest from reference TRBV7-9 and TRBJ1-2): DTGVSQNPRHKITKRGQNVTFRCDPISEHNRLYWYRQTLGQGPEFLTYFQNEAQLEKSRLLSDRFSAERPKGSFSTLEIQRTEQGDSAMYLCASSLGTGFIYGYTFGSGTRLTVV.

There are a few counts of this clonotype. The chain employs TRBV6-2 or TRBV6-3 and TRBJ2-1; no definite D call. V was cut by 6 bases and J by 0 bases, with 9 bases left in between. This CDR3 is built from 14 residues. Germline assignment: CDR1 MNHEY and CDR2 SVGEGT. The CDR3 spells CASRQPSSYNEQFF. In DNA form, the CDR3 reads TGTGCCAGCAGACAACCCAGCTCCTACAATGAGCAGTTCTTC.

A word on this clonotype: A much more abundant neighbour one base away suggests this may be a read error. CDR3 protein: CASSSRGKLESSGANVLTF. The CDR3 nucleotides read TGTGCCAGCAGCTCTAGGGGGAAGTTGGAAAGCTCGGGGGCCAACGTCCTGACTTTC. The chain combines TRBV7-8 with TRBJ2-6; tentatively, D is TRBD1 (6 bases). V was trimmed by 4 bases and J by 4 bases, leaving 23 bases between them. This CDR3 spans 19 amino acids. The germline gives CDR1 SGHVS, CDR2 FQNEAQ.

In its sample, this clonotype was seen many times. The chain employs TRBV29-1 and TRBJ1-2; 8 bases match TRBD1. Losses at the gene ends were 8 bases for V and 7 bases for J; bases not matched to a gene: 6. The germline CDR1 and CDR2 sequences are SQVTM and ANQGSEA. CDR3 length equals 11 residues. The CDR3 reads CSSQGASGYTF. The CDR3 DNA reads as TGCAGCTCCCAGGGGGCCAGTGGCTACACCTTC.

A few counts support this clonotype. The chain's CDR3 is CASSQGADPPVHEQYF. Written as DNA, the CDR3 is TGCGCCAGCAGCCAAGGGGCCGATCCACCGGTCCACGAGCAGTACTTC. The rearrangement uses TRBV4-1 and TRBJ2-7; D unclear. CDR1 MGHRA and CDR2 YSYEKL come from the germline V gene. CDR3 size: 16 residues. Trimming stripped 1 base from V and 5 bases from J, with 18 bases between.

In this sample, this clonotype turned up a few times. V and J are TRBV29-1 and TRBJ2-3, with D maybe TRBD1 (5 bases). Germline V gene sequence: CDR1 SQVTM, CDR2 ANQGSEA. V lost 7 bases and J 8 bases, leaving 22 bases between the germline ends. The CDR3 is 14 amino acids. The CDR3 reads CSAENLRAPRTQYF. The CDR3 coding sequence is TGCAGCGCCGAAAATCTCAGGGCTCCACGTACGCAGTATTTT.

This clonotype turned up a few times. The chain joins TRBV20-1 to TRBJ1-4; no definite D call. Trimming took 2 bases from V and 7 from J, leaving 5 bases between them. Germline CDR1 is DFQATT and CDR2 is SNEGSKA (reference sequence). This CDR3 contains 11 residues. In DNA form, the CDR3 reads TGCAGTGCTAGACGGGGTGAAAAACTGTTTTTT. Amino acids: CSARRGEKLFF.

The table lists this clonotype with a few counts. The chain couples TRBV4-3 to TRBJ2-1; TRBD2 might be the D (6 bases). The CDR3 extends over 17 amino acids. Per germline, CDR1 LGHNA and CDR2 YSLEER. The V and J ends lost 0 bases and 7 bases respectively, with 19 bases between them. CDR3 sequence (DNA): TGCGCCAGCAGCCAAGATCCAGTACCGGGAGTAGGGAATGAGCAGTTCTTC. Translating it yields CASSQDPVPGVGNEQFF.

This clonotype was seen ten or more times. The rearrangement joins TRBV7-6 to TRBJ1-1; TRBD1 agrees at 9 bases. The length of the CDR3 is 15 residues. The J segment lost 1 base and the V segment lost 1 base, leaving 1 base of the junction unmatched. CDR1 is SGHVS, CDR2 FNYEAQ, per germline. CDR3 amino acids: CASSLETGGNTEAFF. The DNA of the CDR3 is TGTGCCAGCAGCTTAGAGACAGGGGGGAACACTGAAGCTTTCTTT. Full variable domain (missing parts from reference TRBV7-6 and TRBJ1-1): GAGVSQSPRYKVTKRGQDVALRCDPISGHVSLYWYRQALGQGPEFLTYFNYEAQQDKSGLPNDRFSAERPEGSISTLTIQRTEQRDSAMYRCASSLETGGNTEAFFGQGTRLTVV.

The chain joins TRBV5-1 to TRBJ2-1; the match to TRBD2 covers 12 bases. Germline V lookup: CDR1 SGHRS, CDR2 YFSETQ. V lost 5 bases to trimming and J lost 5 bases; unmatched junction nucleotides: 5. The CDR3 extends over 15 amino acids. In DNA, the CDR3 is TGCGCCAGCAGGGGAGGGACTAGCGGGCACAATGAGCAGTTCTTC. It specifies CASRGGTSGHNEQFF.

This clonotype was detected a few times. The chain has TRBV5-1 and TRBJ2-3, with 7 bases fitting TRBD1. CDR1 is SGHRS and CDR2 is YFSETQ in the germline V gene. The CDR3 consists of 15 residues. Trimming at V came to 0 bases and at J to 4 bases, leaving 5 bases not matched to a gene. CDR3 sequence reads: CASSLVTGQADTQYF. CDR3 DNA sequence: TGCGCCAGCAGCTTGGTGACAGGGCAGGCAGATACGCAGTATTTT.

This clonotype has at least ten counts. This chain links TRBV5-1 with TRBJ2-5; 7 bases match TRBD1. Trimming took 4 bases from V and 2 from J; bases not matched to a gene: 8. This CDR3 region has 15 residues. The germline V gene has CDR1 SGHRS and CDR2 YFSETQ. As DNA, the CDR3 is TGCGCCAGCAGCCCTAGGGACAGACTTCAAGAGACCCAGTACTTC. Translation gives CASSPRDRLQETQYF.

This clonotype has a count of ten or more. The chain is built from TRBV25-1 and TRBJ2-1; 7 positions agree with TRBD1. Germline V lookup: CDR1 MGHDK, CDR2 SYGVNS. There are 14 residues in the CDR3. V was pared by 5 bases and J by 7 bases, with 8 bases of the junction left unmatched. The CDR3 sequence is CASSLQGEVNEQFF. In nucleotides, the CDR3 is TGTGCCAGCAGTCTCCAGGGGGAAGTGAATGAGCAGTTCTTC.

The rearrangement joins TRBV19 to TRBJ1-6; possible D gene TRBD1, 5 bases. The ends were cut back, 10 bases at V and 0 bases at J, with 16 bases in the middle. The germline CDR1 and CDR2 sequences are LNHDA and SQIVND (reference sequence). The CDR3 runs to 16 residues. CDR3 residues: CATGTDPSSYNSPLHF. CDR3 DNA: TGTGCCACCGGGACCGATCCGAGCTCCTATAATTCACCCCTCCACTTT.

This sequence joins TRBV10-3 and TRBJ1-5; 10 bases line up with TRBD1. The junction had 1 base not matched to a gene; V was cut back by 6 bases and J by 2 bases. CDR1 is ENHRY and CDR2 is SYGVKD in the germline V gene. This CDR3 is built from 14 residues. The CDR3 reads CAIRGTGGNQPQHF. The CDR3 nucleotides are TGTGCCATCAGGGGGACAGGGGGCAATCAGCCCCAGCATTTT.

This clonotype was counted only a few times. This chain uses TRBV7-9 with TRBJ2-5, with 9 nucleotides matching TRBD1. The CDR3 has 15 amino acids. The V and J ends lost 0 bases and 8 bases, in that order; junction bases with no gene match: 7. CDR1 and CDR2 (germline): SEHNR, FQNEAQ (reference sequence). Written as DNA, the CDR3 is TGTGCCAGCAGCTTAGCCCTAGGACAGGGGAAAACCCAGTACTTC. It yields the protein CASSLALGQGKTQYF.

The chain employs TRBV30 and TRBJ2-3, with TRBD2 as a possible D gene (6 bases). Trimming cost V 6 bases and J 2 bases, with 12 bases left between them. This CDR3 region has 13 residues. In germline, CDR1 is GTSNPN, CDR2 SVGIG (reference sequence). CDR3 sequence: CACAPGATDTQYF. DNA of the CDR3: TGTGCCTGTGCCCCGGGAGCCACAGATACGCAGTATTTT.

This clonotype has a count of ten or more. This chain connects TRBV6-1 to TRBJ2-1; possibly TRBD1 for D (6 bases). This CDR3 contains 15 residues. The germline V and J ends were trimmed by 5 bases and 4 bases, with 15 bases remaining between them. Germline CDR1 and CDR2: MNHNS and SASEGT. The CDR3 region is CASSPRTEIYNEQFF. The CDR3 coding sequence is TGTGCCAGCAGTCCCAGGACAGAAATATACAATGAGCAGTTCTTC.

This clonotype was counted many times. This chain uses TRBV27 with TRBJ2-5; D is unresolved. Germline lookup yields CDR1 MNHEY and CDR2 SMNVEV (reference sequence). Trimming took off 3 bases at V and 5 bases at J, with 10 bases between the two ends. There are 13 residues in the CDR3. CDR3 nucleotides: TGTGCCAGCAGTTTCTCCTCCCTGGAGACCCAGTACTTC. Protein product: CASSFSSLETQYF.

V is TRBV7-3 and J is TRBJ1-5; D is perhaps TRBD1 (6 bases). Germline assignment: CDR1 SGHTA and CDR2 FQGTGA. The CDR3 contains 15 residues. The V end lost 5 bases, the J end lost 6 bases, and 17 bases lay between the germline ends. CDR3 sequence: CASSPIPGAGQPQHF. CDR3 nucleotides: TGTGCCAGCAGCCCCATACCGGGGGCTGGTCAGCCCCAGCATTTT. The entire variable domain, with the rest obtained from reference TRBV7-3 and TRBJ1-5, is as follows: GAGVSQTPSNKVTEKGKYVELRCDPISGHTALYWYRQSLGQGPEFLIYFQGTGAADDSGLPNDRFFAVRPEGSVSTLKIQRTERGDSAVYLCASSPIPGAGQPQHFGDGTRLSIL.

J is TRBJ2-1 and V is TRBV29-1; D unresolved. Trimming left V 4 bases short and J 2 bases short, with 6 bases between. CDR1 and CDR2 from the germline V gene are SQVTM and ANQGSEA. The CDR3 sequence is 12 residues long. CDR3 DNA: TGCAGCGTTGTAGGGACCTACAATGAGCAGTTCTTC. Encoded protein: CSVVGTYNEQFF.

With regard to this clonotype: A much larger clone sits a single nucleotide away, making a read error possible. V is TRBV6-1 and J is TRBJ2-1; TRBD1 matches at 10 bases. Per germline, CDR1 MNHNS and CDR2 SASEGT. The CDR3 extends over 14 amino acids. The CDR3 reads CASRTGGSYNDQFF. The CDR3 DNA reads TGTGCCAGCAGGACAGGGGGCTCCTACAATGACCAGTTCTTC.

This clonotype was detected ten times or more. The chain links TRBV29-1 to TRBJ1-2; maybe TRBD1 (5 bases). The germline V and J ends were trimmed by 6 bases and 4 bases, with 18 bases remaining between them. The CDR3 covers 14 residues. CDR1 is SQVTM and CDR2 is ANQGSEA in the germline V gene. The CDR3 DNA sequence: TGCAGCGTCCTCTCCGGCCTGGGGGTCTATGGCTACACCTTC. It codes for CSVLSGLGVYGYTF.

This clonotype was seen a handful of times. The chain employs TRBV12-3 or TRBV12-4 and TRBJ2-3; 11 nucleotides agree with TRBD2. The V and J ends lost 6 bases and 11 bases, in that order; junction bases with no gene match: 13. The CDR3 covers 15 residues. In nucleotides, the CDR3 is TGTGCCAGCAGGCTTAGCGGGGGGGCCGGGTTAAAGCAGTATTTT. The encoded protein is CASRLSGGAGLKQYF.

This clonotype was observed at least ten times. The V gene is TRBV7-9, the J gene TRBJ2-5; D is tentatively TRBD1 or TRBD2 (5 bases each). The V gene lost 4 bases and the J gene lost 5 bases, with 11 bases spanning the gap. Germline V CDR1 and CDR2: SEHNR, FQNEAQ (reference sequence). This CDR3 is built from 13 residues. CDR3 protein: CASSSPGSETQYF. DNA for the CDR3: TGTGCCAGCAGCTCCCCAGGGAGTGAGACCCAGTACTTC.

A few counts support this clonotype. The chain combines TRBV12-3 or TRBV12-4 with TRBJ2-7; 13 bases are shared with TRBD2. V lost 5 bases and J lost 0; bases outside the gene matches: 7. The CDR3 is made up of 17 amino acids. This CDR3 is CASSTSGGAPSSYEQYF. In DNA, the CDR3 is TGTGCCAGCAGTACTAGCGGGGGGGCCCCGAGCTCCTACGAGCAGTACTTC.

This clonotype was seen ten or more times. V and J are TRBV29-1 and TRBJ2-7; D uncertain. From germline, CDR1 is SQVTM and CDR2 ANQGSEA. V lost 2 bases and J lost 2, with 7 bases in between. CDR3 size: 12 residues. The CDR3 loop reads CSVETGTYEQYF. The CDR3 DNA is TGCAGCGTTGAAACCGGCACCTACGAGCAGTACTTC.

V and J are TRBV6-5 and TRBJ2-5, with a possible D match to TRBD2 (6 bases). V lost 4 bases, J lost 5 bases, and 14 bases lay in between. In germline, CDR1 is MNHEY, CDR2 SVGAGI. CDR3 length: 14 residues. DNA for the CDR3: TGTGCCAGCAGTTCCCCCAGGGCGGGGGAGACCCAGTACTTC. Translated, it gives CASSSPRAGETQYF.